These 2 T cell receptor beta chains originate from one sample sequenced in a study of blood T cell repertoires in COVID-19. Clones were sequenced by immunoSEQ multiplex PCR, and TCRdb holds only the in-frame ones, with some missing. The sample lists more than 95,000 clones, 74% occurring once. Sequenced: peripheral blood. The receptors were gathered from a man aged 55 to 70 with acute or convalescent COVID-19.

This rearrangement joins TRBV6-5 to TRBJ2-2, with 9 bases aligning to TRBD1. CDR3 length: 14 residues. Looked up from germline, CDR1 is MNHEY and CDR2 is SVGAGI. Trimming at V came to 6 bases and at J to 7 bases, leaving 6 bases not matched to a gene. CDR3 DNA: TGTGCCAGCAGCCCCGGGACAGGGTACGGGGAGCTGTTTTTT. As protein: CASSPGTGYGELFF.

V is TRBV7-3 and J is TRBJ1-1; 7 nucleotides line up with TRBD1. Germline-derived CDR1 and CDR2 are SGHTA and FQGTGA. Trimming removed 5 bases from V and 4 bases from J; junction bases left unmatched: 7. This CDR3 has 14 amino acids. The CDR3 DNA reads TGTGCCAGCAGCACGGGACAGCTGGGCACTGAAGCTTTCTTT. Translated: CASSTGQLGTEAFF.